Described below is a single TCR beta chain sequence and its context. Assay used: immunoSEQ multiplex PCR; TCRdb lists only in-frame clones, some missing. The table records some 300,000 clones, about nine tenths of them present only once. The CDR3 spans 16 residues. CDR1 MNHEY and CDR2 SVGAGI come from the germline V gene. V shed 2 bases and J shed 8 bases, with 19 bases lying between them. The data originate from a study of blood T cell repertoires in COVID-19. Study summary: COVID-19 samples, acute and convalescent, were from the United States, Italy and Spain.

Individuals aged about 18 to 89 years were recruited from approximately 22 US areas. Participant-reported clinical history was the basis for cohort assignment. The recovered donors of Cohort 3 showed two negative PCRs, clearance, or symptom resolution. Sequencing used PBMCs or T cells enriched from blood (not recorded which). The rearrangement links TRBV6-5 to TRBJ1-5; a weak D match, TRBD1 (6 bases). This receptor was taken from a middle-aged woman who had recovered from COVID-19. In DNA, the CDR3 is TGTGCCAGCAGTTACCTTAGACCCAACGCAGGGGAGCCCCAGCATTTT. Protein sequence: CASSYLRPNAGEPQHF.